These 30 T cell receptor beta chains were all obtained from the same sample, sequenced in a study of long-term antiretroviral therapy in people with HIV. Investigators performed immunoSEQ version v3.0 at survey level. TCRdb's table, derived via immunoSEQ multiplex PCR, lists solely in-frame clones and lacks some. The data contain some 3,500 clones, about 88% of them seen just once; the ten biggest clones take up less than 5%. This sample comprised unsorted PBMCs, obtained 0.3 years after starting antiretroviral therapy. The origin of the receptors is a woman aged 45-59 years with HIV.

This clone was picked up one time. DNA for the CDR3: TGTGCTAGTGGTCCCCCTCAGAGGGTCGGGGAGCTGTTTTTT. This gives the protein CASGPPQRVGELFF. The chain joins TRBV12-5 to TRBJ2-2; TRBD2 is a possible D gene (5 bases). The CDR3 totals 14 residues. Trimming shortened V by 5 bases and J by 7 bases, and 14 bases separated the two germline ends. From germline, CDR1 is LGHNT and CDR2 FRNRAP.

This clone was seen only once. In DNA, the CDR3 is TGTGCCAGCAGCCTCGGGACACCAAACACCGGGGAGCTGTTTTTT. It specifies CASSLGTPNTGELFF. The rearrangement uses TRBV7-9 and TRBJ2-2, with a weak D call TRBD1 (6 bases). Trimming stripped 5 bases from V and 2 bases from J, with 12 bases between. Germline V CDR1 and CDR2: SEHNR, FQNEAQ (reference sequence). The CDR3 loop spans 15 amino acids. The full variable domain, in which reference TRBV7-9 and TRBJ2-2 provide the parts outside the CDR3, is DTGVSQNPRHKITKRGQNVTFRCDPISEHNRLYWYRQTLGQGPEFLTYFQNEAQLEKSRLLSDRFSAERPKGSFSTLEIQRTEQGDSAMYLCASSLGTPNTGELFFGEGSRLTVL.

The genes are TRBV18 and TRBJ1-1; D is undetermined. V lost 3 bases and J 0 bases, leaving 5 bases between the germline ends. This CDR3 spans 13 amino acids. CDR1 is KGHSH and CDR2 is LQKENI in the germline V gene. The CDR3 reads CASSPTMNTEAFF. CDR3 coding DNA: TGTGCCAGCTCACCGACAATGAACACTGAAGCTTTCTTT.

The CDR3: CASSLKRSMNTEAFF. CDR3 DNA sequence: TGTGCCAGCAGCTTAAAGCGCAGCATGAACACTGAAGCTTTCTTT. The chain uses TRBV7-2 and TRBJ1-1; D is uncertain. Per germline, CDR1 SGHTA and CDR2 FQGNSA. The length of the CDR3 is 15 residues. V was pared by 2 bases and J by 0 bases, with 10 bases between.

This chain connects TRBV18 to TRBJ2-7; tentatively, D is TRBD1 (6 bases). V was shortened by 6 bases and J by 3 bases, with 21 bases between the two germline ends. The CDR3 is 16 residues long. Germline CDR1 and CDR2: KGHSH and LQKENI. The CDR3 loop reads CASSSNTGNTVYEQYF. CDR3 nucleotide sequence: TGTGCCAGCTCCTCTAACACAGGGAATACGGTCTACGAGCAGTACTTC.

The V gene is TRBV4-2, the J gene TRBJ2-1, with D perhaps TRBD1 (6 bases). The CDR3 loop spans 16 amino acids. Trimming left V 0 bases short and J 0 bases short, with 9 bases between. CDR1 is LGHNA and CDR2 is YNFKEQ in the germline V gene. The DNA of the CDR3 is TGTGCCAGCAGCCAAGACCCGGACAGCTCCTACAATGAGCAGTTCTTC. The encoded protein is CASSQDPDSSYNEQFF.

This rearrangement joins TRBV6-1 to TRBJ1-1, with 7 nucleotides matching TRBD1. The CDR3 spans 12 residues. V dropped 11 bases and J dropped 4; count of bases not matched to a gene: 7. From germline, CDR1 is MNHNS and CDR2 SASEGT. The CDR3 protein is CAQGGGITEAFF. Here the CDR3 DNA reads TGTGCCCAGGGGGGGGGAATCACTGAAGCTTTCTTT.

The sample holds one count of this clone. The chain combines TRBV2 with TRBJ2-1; D is uncertain. The CDR3 has 14 amino acids. The germline V gene encodes CDR1 SNHLY and CDR2 FYNNEI. With 1 base removed from V and 0 bases from J, the gap between germline ends came to 4 bases. The chain's CDR3 is CASSEDSSYNEQFF. The CDR3 DNA sequence: TGTGCCAGCAGTGAAGATAGCTCCTACAATGAGCAGTTCTTC.

The chain joins TRBV19 to TRBJ2-3; 12 bases line up with TRBD1. The V gene's germline CDR1 is LNHDA and CDR2 SQIVND (reference sequence). V lost 9 bases to trimming and J lost 5 bases; unmatched junction nucleotides: 3. The CDR3 loop spans 13 amino acids. The CDR3 DNA follows: TGTGCCAGGGGACAGGGGGCGAAAGATACGCAGTATTTT. This translates into CARGQGAKDTQYF.

The rearrangement uses TRBV21-1 and TRBJ1-3. TRBV21-1 is shown as a pseudogene. The CDR3 loop spans 13 amino acids. CDR3: CASSRGAGNTIYF. The DNA of the CDR3 is TGTGCCAGCTCACGGGGGGCTGGGAACACCATATATTTT.

This clone was counted only a few times. The chain combines TRBV7-2 with TRBJ2-2; weak D call: TRBD1 (6 bases). The CDR3 is 16 amino acids. V lost 6 bases, J lost 2 bases, and 16 bases lay in between. In germline, CDR1 is SGHTA, CDR2 FQGNSA. The CDR3 here is CASSYTGTLNTGELFF. The CDR3 DNA is TGTGCCAGCAGTTACACCGGGACATTAAACACCGGGGAGCTGTTTTTT.

This chain links TRBV5-6 with TRBJ2-2; D is unresolved. The V end lost 2 bases, the J end lost 1 base, and 3 bases lay between the germline ends. Germline lookup yields CDR1 SGHDT and CDR2 YYEEEE. The CDR3 has 13 amino acids. CDR3 residues: CASSLQNTGELFF. The CDR3 region has the DNA TGTGCCAGCAGCTTACAGAACACCGGGGAGCTGTTTTTT.

The CDR3 region has the DNA TGTGCCAGCAGCCCCCGGACTAGCCCGGGGGGGCTCAATGAGCAGTTCTTC. This sequence encodes CASSPRTSPGGLNEQFF. The chain employs TRBV2 and TRBJ2-1; 8 positions match TRBD2. Germline CDR1 is SNHLY and CDR2 is FYNNEI. The CDR3 runs 17 residues. V gave up 6 bases and J gave up 6 bases; unmatched junction bases: 16.

The rearrangement uses TRBV5-1 and TRBJ2-2, with 9 bases identical to TRBD2. Trimming removed 2 bases from V and 0 bases from J; junction bases left unmatched: 2. CDR1 is SGHRS and CDR2 is YFSETQ in the germline V gene. This CDR3 has 16 amino acids. CDR3 amino acids: CASSLIAGANTGELFF. The CDR3, as DNA: TGCGCCAGCAGCTTAATAGCGGGGGCGAACACCGGGGAGCTGTTTTTT.

Only one count was recorded for this clone. The CDR3 protein is CASSLAVSLGETQYF. The CDR3 bases are TGTGCCAGCAGCTTAGCCGTCAGCTTGGGGGAGACCCAGTACTTC. This chain uses TRBV7-6 with TRBJ2-5; D is unclear. This CDR3 contains 15 residues. The germline V gene has CDR1 SGHVS and CDR2 FNYEAQ. Trimming cost V 0 bases and J 5 bases, with 13 bases left between them.

V is TRBV7-9 and J is TRBJ1-4, with TRBD1 matching over 7 bases. Losses at the gene ends were 6 bases for V and 7 bases for J; bases not matched to a gene: 11. This CDR3 is built from 15 residues. Per germline, CDR1 SEHNR and CDR2 FQNEAQ (reference sequence). The CDR3 protein is CASSHAWQGGEKLFF. The CDR3 DNA reads as TGTGCCAGCAGTCATGCATGGCAGGGGGGTGAAAAACTGTTTTTT.

The chain links TRBV7-8 to TRBJ2-5, with D hard to call. V dropped 0 bases and J dropped 2 bases, with 7 bases sitting between them. Per the germline V gene, CDR1 is SGHVS and CDR2 is FQNEAQ. The CDR3 is made up of 14 amino acids. This chain's CDR3 is CASSLAAPQETQYF. As DNA, the CDR3 is TGTGCCAGCAGCTTAGCAGCACCTCAAGAGACCCAGTACTTC.

The V call is TRBV18, the J call TRBJ2-3, with D unresolved. The CDR3 loop spans 14 amino acids. Germline V gene lookup returns CDR1 KGHSH and CDR2 LQKENI. Trimming took off 3 bases at V and 1 base at J, with 8 bases between the two ends. CDR3 region: CASSPAAGTDTQYF. CDR3 DNA sequence: TGTGCCAGCTCACCGGCAGCTGGCACAGATACGCAGTATTTT.

J is TRBJ2-3 and V is TRBV4-2, with D perhaps matching TRBD2 (5 bases). Germline lookup yields CDR1 LGHNA and CDR2 YNFKEQ. Trimming took 4 bases from V and 5 from J, leaving 7 bases between them. This CDR3 is 12 amino acids long. The CDR3: CASSLGEDTQYF. The CDR3 bases are TGTGCCAGCAGCCTCGGGGAAGATACGCAGTATTTT.

The V gene is TRBV5-1, the J gene TRBJ2-3; 10 bases map to TRBD2. This CDR3 has 15 amino acids. The trim removed 5 bases at V and 5 bases at J, leaving 8 bases unmatched. Germline CDR1 SGHRS, CDR2 YFSETQ. CDR3 amino acids: CASRQAGGLKDTQYF. The DNA of the CDR3 is TGCGCCAGCAGGCAAGCGGGGGGGCTCAAAGATACGCAGTATTTT.

The gene calls are TRBV7-2 and TRBJ2-3; 8 bases map to TRBD2. CDR1 is SGHTA, CDR2 FQGNSA, per germline. Trimming removed 2 bases from V and 0 bases from J; junction bases left unmatched: 4. This CDR3 is built from 16 residues. The CDR3 reads CASSLRPGGSTDTQYF. The CDR3 coding sequence is TGTGCCAGCAGCTTACGGCCGGGGGGGAGCACAGATACGCAGTATTTT.

The chain is built from TRBV5-8 and TRBJ1-2, with D tentatively TRBD1 (5 bases). Germline V gene data show CDR1 as SGHTS and CDR2 as YDEGEE. This CDR3 spans 12 amino acids. V was trimmed by 4 bases and J by 8 bases, leaving 12 bases between them. The CDR3, as DNA: TGTGCCAGCAGCCCCGAGGGACGCGGCTACACCTTC. It encodes CASSPEGRGYTF. Full variable domain (rest looked up from reference TRBV5-8 and TRBJ1-2): EAGVTQSPTHLIKTRGQQATLRCSPISGHTSVYWYQQALGLGLQFLLWYDEGEERNRGNFPPRFSGRQFPNYSSELNVNALELEDSALYLCASSPEGRGYTFGSGTRLTVV.

The J gene is TRBJ1-5, the V gene TRBV19; D uncertain. CDR1 is LNHDA and CDR2 is SQIVND in the germline V gene (reference sequence). Trimming took 3 bases from V and 5 from J, leaving 14 bases between them. The length of the CDR3 is 15 residues. CDR3 DNA: TGTGCCAGTAGTATGGGAGCTACGGCGGATCAGCCCCAGCATTTT. Its translation is CASSMGATADQPQHF.

The V call is TRBV2, the J call TRBJ1-1, with 9 bases lining up with TRBD1. The CDR3 runs 15 residues. V gave up 7 bases and J gave up 5 bases; unmatched junction bases: 11. CDR1 and CDR2 from the germline V gene are SNHLY and FYNNEI. The CDR3 DNA is TGTGCCAGCACGTCAAACAGGGGGCGCGTGACTGAAGCTTTCTTT. Protein sequence: CASTSNRGRVTEAFF.

The rearrangement uses TRBV4-1 and TRBJ2-7, with D tentatively TRBD1 (5 bases). V gave up 1 base and J gave up 2 bases, with 9 bases separating them. This CDR3 is built from 14 residues. Germline V CDR1 and CDR2: MGHRA, YSYEKL. The CDR3: CASSQGPGTYEQYF. DNA of the CDR3: TGCGCCAGCAGCCAAGGTCCAGGGACCTACGAGCAGTACTTC.

This clone turned up a few times. This chain uses TRBV6-5 with TRBJ1-2; tentatively, D is TRBD1 (5 bases). Trimming cost V 7 bases and J 8 bases, with 20 bases left between them. Germline-derived CDR1 and CDR2 are MNHEY and SVGAGI. CDR3 size: 14 residues. CDR3 coding DNA: TGTGCCAGCACCTACGGTGGGGGGACCCAAGGCTACACCTTC. Translated: CASTYGGGTQGYTF.

This chain joins TRBV6-1 and TRBJ2-5; 7 nucleotides agree with TRBD2. In germline, CDR1 is MNHNS, CDR2 SASEGT. V was pared by 2 bases and J by 0 bases, with 6 bases of the junction left unmatched. The CDR3 runs to 16 residues. In DNA form, the CDR3 reads TGTGCCAGCAGTGAATTGGGTCTAGCGGACCAAGAGACCCAGTACTTC. Amino acids: CASSELGLADQETQYF.

The chain has TRBV19 and TRBJ1-2; 9 bases line up with TRBD1. Germline trimming cut 2 bases from V and 7 bases from J; bases unmatched to any gene: 5. Germline V gene sequence: CDR1 LNHDA, CDR2 SQIVND (reference sequence). The CDR3 covers 14 residues. DNA of the CDR3: TGTGCCAGTAGTATACAGGGACAGGGTTTTGGCTACACCTTC. It is translated as CASSIQGQGFGYTF.

The chain has TRBV2 and TRBJ2-1, with D maybe TRBD1 (6 bases). V was shortened by 5 bases and J by 0 bases, with 11 bases between the two germline ends. The CDR3 sequence is 15 residues long. Germline V gene sequence: CDR1 SNHLY, CDR2 FYNNEI. In DNA form, the CDR3 reads TGTGCCAGCAGTCTGAGGGGGAGCTCCTACAATGAGCAGTTCTTC. Residues: CASSLRGSSYNEQFF.

The chain links TRBV7-3 to TRBJ2-3; TRBD1 is a possible D gene (5 bases). This CDR3 spans 16 amino acids. Trimming removed 3 bases at V and 8 bases at J, with 21 bases between. Germline lookup yields CDR1 SGHTA and CDR2 FQGTGA. The CDR3 DNA sequence: TGTGCCAGCAGCTTGGACAACGGACCGCTCTGGGGTACGCAGTATTTT. Translating gives CASSLDNGPLWGTQYF.